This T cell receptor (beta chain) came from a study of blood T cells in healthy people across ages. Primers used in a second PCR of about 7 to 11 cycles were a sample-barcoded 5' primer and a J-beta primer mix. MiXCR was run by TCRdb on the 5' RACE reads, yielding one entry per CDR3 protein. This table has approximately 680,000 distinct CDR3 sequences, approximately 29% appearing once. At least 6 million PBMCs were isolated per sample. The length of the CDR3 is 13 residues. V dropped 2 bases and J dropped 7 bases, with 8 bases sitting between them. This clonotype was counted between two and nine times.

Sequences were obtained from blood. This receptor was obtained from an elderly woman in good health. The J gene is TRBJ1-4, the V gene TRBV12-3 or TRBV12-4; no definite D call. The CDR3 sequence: CASSLRAGEKLFF. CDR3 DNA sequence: TGTGCCAGCAGTTTAAGGGCAGGTGAAAAACTGTTTTTT.